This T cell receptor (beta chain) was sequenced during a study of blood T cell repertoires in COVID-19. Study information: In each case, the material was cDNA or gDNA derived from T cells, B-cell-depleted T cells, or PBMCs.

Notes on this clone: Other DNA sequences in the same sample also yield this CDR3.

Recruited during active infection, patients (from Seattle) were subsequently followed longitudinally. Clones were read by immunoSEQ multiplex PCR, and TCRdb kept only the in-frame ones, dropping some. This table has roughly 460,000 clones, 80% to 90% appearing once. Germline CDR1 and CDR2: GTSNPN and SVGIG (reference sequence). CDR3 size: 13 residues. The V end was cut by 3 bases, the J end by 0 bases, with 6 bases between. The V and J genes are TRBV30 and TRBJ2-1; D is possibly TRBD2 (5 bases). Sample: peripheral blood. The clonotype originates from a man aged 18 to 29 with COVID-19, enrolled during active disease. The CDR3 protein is CAWSGDSYNEQFF. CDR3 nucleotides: TGTGCCTGGAGCGGGGACTCCTACAATGAGCAGTTCTTC. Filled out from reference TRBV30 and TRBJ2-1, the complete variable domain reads SQTIHQWPATLVQPVGSPLSLECTVEGTSNPNLYWYRQAAGRGLQLLFYSVGIGQISSEVPQNLSASRPQDRQFILSSKKLLLSDSGFYLCAWSGDSYNEQFFGPGTRLTVL.